Listed below are T cell receptor beta chains from one sample, sequenced in a study of blood T cell repertoires in COVID-19. Profiled with immunoSEQ multiplex PCR; TCRdb holds only in-frame clones, not every one. In the table there are under 250,000 clones, about 82% of which are singletons. The sequenced material came from peripheral blood. These receptors all stem from a woman at least 80 years old with COVID-19, enrolled during active disease. Each CDR3 is given without its conserved first and last residue.

j_gene,v_gene,CDR3aa
TRBJ1-5,TRBV7-2,ASRRGQGSDSNQPQH
TRBJ2-3,TRBV7-2,ASSVTGSVYTQY
TRBJ1-1,TRBV29-1,SGSRQGGTEAF
TRBJ1-5,TRBV10-3,APRTGAGNQPQH
TRBJ1-2,TRBV2,ASGLTGVGGYT
TRBJ2-7,TRBV28,ASSKDSSSSRYEQY
TRBJ2-3,TRBV6-6,ASSYSRTSTDTQY
TRBJ1-1,TRBV5-6,ASSFTVNTEAF
TRBJ2-7,TRBV28,ASSSIGTGKTYEQY
TRBJ2-7,TRBV9,ASSVAGTDLYEQY
TRBJ1-2,TRBV5-7,ASSLGGDRGNSPNYGYT
TRBJ2-1,TRBV6-2/TRBV6-3,ASSYEGRANSEQF
TRBJ1-1,TRBV5-1,ASSLNRNTEAF
TRBJ2-3,TRBV3-1/TRBV3-2,ASSQDMFLAGGSTDTQY
TRBJ2-5,TRBV19,ASSSPRRDREETQY
TRBJ1-2,TRBV2,ASSDRGDHYGYT
TRBJ2-1,TRBV5-1,ASSIRTGGSYNEQF
TRBJ2-3,TRBV27,ASSFQVSTDTQY
TRBJ1-2,TRBV5-1,ASRQTDSYGYT
TRBJ2-2,TRBV15,ATSRDGGAGELF
TRBJ1-6,TRBV6-5,ASRIGQDNSPLH
TRBJ1-5,TRBV4-1,ASSQDINQPQH